This T cell receptor (beta chain) is from a study of response to subunit inactivated influenza vaccine. General observations from the study: Authors proposed each seasonal influenza vaccination draws in few new T cells.

This clonotype has only a few counts. The target antigen is unknown. CDR1 and CDR2 (germline): DFQATT, SNEGSKA (reference sequence). Trimming took 3 bases from V and 6 from J, leaving 12 bases between them. This CDR3 is 12 amino acids long. MiXCR, applied by TCRdb to the RT-PCR reads, yields one record per CDR3 protein. This repertoire shows some 160,000 distinct CDR3 sequences, approximately 10% found once; its top ten account for around 12%. This chain joins TRBV20-1 and TRBJ2-7, with TRBD2 as a possible D gene (6 bases). This clonotype originated in a man between 50 and 59 years old who received an inactivated influenza vaccine. Sequencing was performed on non-naive T cells sorted from PBMCs, taken 45 days after vaccination. The CDR3 DNA follows: TGCAGTGCTAGTGCGGGACGGGTCGAGCAGTACTTC. This encodes CSASAGRVEQYF.